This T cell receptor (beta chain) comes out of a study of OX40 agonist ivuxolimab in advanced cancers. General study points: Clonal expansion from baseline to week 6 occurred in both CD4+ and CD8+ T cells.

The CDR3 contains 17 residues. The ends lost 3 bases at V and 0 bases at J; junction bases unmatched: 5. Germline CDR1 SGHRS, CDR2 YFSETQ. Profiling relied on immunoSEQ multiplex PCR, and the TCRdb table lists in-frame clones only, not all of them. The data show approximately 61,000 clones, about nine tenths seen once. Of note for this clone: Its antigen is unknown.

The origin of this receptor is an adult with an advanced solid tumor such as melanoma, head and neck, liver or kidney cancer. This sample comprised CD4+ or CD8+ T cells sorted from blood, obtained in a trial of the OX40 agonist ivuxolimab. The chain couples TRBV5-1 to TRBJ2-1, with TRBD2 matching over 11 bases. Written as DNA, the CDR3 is TGCGCCAGCAGCTGGTTAACTAGCGGGAGCTCCTACAATGAGCAGTTCTTC. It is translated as CASSWLTSGSSYNEQFF.